Described below is a single TCR beta chain sequence and its context. Its antigen is not known. Study conclusions and caveats: Around 13% of tumor Treg sequences matched naive CD4+ cells. Tumor Tregs overlapped most with tumor, then blood, naive CD4+ cells.

TRBV12-4/TRBJ1-2 clonotypes were amplified with adaptor-ligated barcode primers. TCRdb re-derived calls from the multiplex PCR reads in MiXCR, one entry per CDR3 protein. Of under 1,500 distinct CDR3 sequences in the sample, around a third were seen once. Germline trimming cut 7 bases from V and 3 bases from J; bases unmatched to any gene: 10. The CDR3 is 15 amino acids. The sequenced material came from memory CD4+ T cells sorted from blood. The subset: memory CD4+ T cells, CD4+CD45RO+CD25-. The V and J genes are TRBV12-3 or TRBV12-4 and TRBJ1-2; 8 positions match TRBD1. This clonotype was sampled from a female donor with breast cancer. The CDR3 DNA reads TGTGCCAGCATGGACGGGACAGGTCGCGACTATGGCTACACCTTC. Residues: CASMDGTGRDYGYTF.